This section outlines one TCR beta chain sequence together with its context. Its antigen is currently unknown. This record belongs to a study of cytomegalovirus exposure and HLA in healthy donors. Study in general: Previous work identified roughly 120 million unique TCR beta sequences from some 170 million T cells. HLA-typed donors contributed around 82 million unique TCRs, which were held in an early data release. Study-level findings and limits: Whilst most TCR sequences proved rare, a subset of public TCRs occurred across many donors. CMV serostatus was the only recorded immune exposure for donors.

The germline gives CDR1 LGHNA, CDR2 YNFKEQ. V lost 1 base and J lost 2; bases outside the gene matches: 7. This CDR3 has 16 amino acids. The PCR contained 60 Vbeta and 13 Jbeta primers. Produced via immunoSEQ multiplex PCR; TCRdb's table is partial and in-frame only. The table has some 150,000 clones, around 79% seen once. The clonotype originates from a woman in her forties in good health and CMV-seropositive. V is TRBV4-2 and J is TRBJ2-7, with 8 bases aligning to TRBD2. The sequenced material came from PBMCs. The CDR3 bases are TGTGCCAGCAGCCAAGCTCTAGCGGGCGGAACCTACGAGCAGTACTTC. Residues: CASSQALAGGTYEQYF.